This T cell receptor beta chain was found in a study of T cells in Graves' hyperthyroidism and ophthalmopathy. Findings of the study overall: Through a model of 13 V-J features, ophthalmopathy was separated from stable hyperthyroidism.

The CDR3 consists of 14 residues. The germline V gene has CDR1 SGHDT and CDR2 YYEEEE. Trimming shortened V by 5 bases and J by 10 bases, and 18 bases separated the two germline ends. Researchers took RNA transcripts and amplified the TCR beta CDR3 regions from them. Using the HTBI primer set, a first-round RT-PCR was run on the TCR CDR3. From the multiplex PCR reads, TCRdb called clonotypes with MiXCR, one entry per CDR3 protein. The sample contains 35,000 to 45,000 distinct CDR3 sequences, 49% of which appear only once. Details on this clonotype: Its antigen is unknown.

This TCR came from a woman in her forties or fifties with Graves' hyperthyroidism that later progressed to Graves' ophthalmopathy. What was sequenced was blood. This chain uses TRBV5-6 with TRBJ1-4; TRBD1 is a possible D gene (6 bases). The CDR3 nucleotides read TGTGCCAGCAGGTTCGACGGGGGCGTGGGAAAACTGTTTTTT. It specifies CASRFDGGVGKLFF.